This TCR beta chain was captured in a study of OX40 agonist ivuxolimab in advanced cancers. Whole-study results and caveats: Low normalized T-cell clonal expansion was also seen in some nonresponders.

With V trimmed by 3 bases and J by 5 bases, 12 bases remained unmatched. Germline loops: CDR1 KGHSH, CDR2 LQKENI. This CDR3 region has 16 residues. This table comes from immunoSEQ multiplex PCR, and its TCRdb copy is limited to in-frame clones, with some not included. The sample yields 55,000 or so clones, 86% seen once. On this clone itself: Its antigen remains unidentified.

The sequence was obtained from an adult with an advanced solid tumor such as melanoma, head and neck, liver or kidney cancer. Material: CD4+ or CD8+ T cells sorted from blood, obtained in a trial of the OX40 agonist ivuxolimab. The rearrangement links TRBV18 to TRBJ2-7, with TRBD1 identical over 8 bases. CDR3 DNA sequence: TGTGCCAGCTCACCGCTACAGACAGGGGCGGAGAACGAGCAGTACTTC. Translation gives CASSPLQTGAENEQYF.